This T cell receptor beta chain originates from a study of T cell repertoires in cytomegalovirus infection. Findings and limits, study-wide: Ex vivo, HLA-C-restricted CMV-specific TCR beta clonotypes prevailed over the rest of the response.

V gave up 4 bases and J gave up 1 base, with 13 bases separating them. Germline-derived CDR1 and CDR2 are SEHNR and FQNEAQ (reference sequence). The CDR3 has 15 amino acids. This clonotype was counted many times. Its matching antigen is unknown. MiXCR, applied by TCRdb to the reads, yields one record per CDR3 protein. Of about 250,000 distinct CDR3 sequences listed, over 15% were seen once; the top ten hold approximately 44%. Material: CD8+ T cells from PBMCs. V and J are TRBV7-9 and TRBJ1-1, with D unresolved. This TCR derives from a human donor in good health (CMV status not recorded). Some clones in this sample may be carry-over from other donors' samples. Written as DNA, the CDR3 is TGTGCCAGCAGCTCCCCATCGACGGCGAACACTGAAGCTTTCTTT. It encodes CASSSPSTANTEAFF.